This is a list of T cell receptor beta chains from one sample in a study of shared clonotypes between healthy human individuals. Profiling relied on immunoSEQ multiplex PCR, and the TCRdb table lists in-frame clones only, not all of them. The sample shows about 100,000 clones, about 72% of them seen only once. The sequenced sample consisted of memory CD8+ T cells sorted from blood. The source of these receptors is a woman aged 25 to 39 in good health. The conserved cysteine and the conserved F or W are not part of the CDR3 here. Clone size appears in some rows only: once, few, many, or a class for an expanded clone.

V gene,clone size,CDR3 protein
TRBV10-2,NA,ASSGLYEQY
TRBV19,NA,ASGRGAQRNTGELF
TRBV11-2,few,ASSYWEDTEAF
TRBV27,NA,ASSFQPGQGPNYGYT
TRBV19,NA,ASSASWGYTEAF
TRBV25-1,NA,ASGDSYEQY
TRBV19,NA,ASRRPGSNQPQH
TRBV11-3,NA,ASSLRTAEHTEAF
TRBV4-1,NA,ASSQDISGRGPVDTQY
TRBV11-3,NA,ASSFSGGNTIY
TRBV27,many,ASSLSPRGVGYT
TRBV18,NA,ASSPQPLAGKVGELF
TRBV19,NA,ASSISGIGNTIY
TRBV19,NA,ASSIRVKAGLAGGLGYNEQF
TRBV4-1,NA,ASSQVHGDLRGYT
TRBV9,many,ASSVGGTGVDEQF
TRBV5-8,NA,ASSLPTGGLYNEQF
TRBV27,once,ASSSARSGEQY
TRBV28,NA,ASSPGGTDTQY
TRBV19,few,ASSITSSSYNEQF
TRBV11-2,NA,ASSPSSGGSYNEQF
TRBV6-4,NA,ASSPIAGDSYEQY
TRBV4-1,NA,ASSRTSNEQF
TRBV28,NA,ASSFEPGQGSTATDTQY
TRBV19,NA,ASSIMGTGGDGYT
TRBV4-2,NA,ASSQDMQGNQPQH
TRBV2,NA,ASRLRDQGEKLF
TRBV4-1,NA,ASSQDPSLTEAF
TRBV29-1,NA,SVEGWGTGELF